Listed below are T cell receptor beta chains from one sample, sequenced in a study of graft-versus-host responses after intestinal transplantation. The antigens for these receptors are not known. Repertoires were generated with immunoSEQ multiplex PCR, while TCRdb's copy carries only in-frame clones and drops some. This table has fewer than 85,000 clones, about 94% appearing once. Specimen: unstimulated CD8+ T cells sorted from spleen or lymph node cells, collected before intestinal transplant. The receptor source for this set is a human donor who received an intestinal transplant. CDR3s include the opening cysteine and the closing phenylalanine or tryptophan. D genes are given only for firm matches. Size is stated for part of the rows, as once, few or many counts, or as a class when the clone is expanded.

cdr3_nt cdr3_aa clone_size v_call d_call j_call
TGTGCCAGCAGCCACCCCAGGGGGGGAAGGTACGAGCAGTACTTC CASSHPRGGRYEQYF - TRBV7-8 - TRBJ2-7
TGTGCCAGCAGCTTAGAGGAGAACACCGGGGAGCTGTTTTTT CASSLEENTGELFF - TRBV7-9 - TRBJ2-2
TGTGCCTGGAGAAGAAAGGGGGGCAATCAGCCCCAGCATTTT CAWRRKGGNQPQHF - TRBV30 - TRBJ1-5
TGTGCCAGCAGCGCCCTCTCCATGGGACAGGGAGACTATGGCTACACCTTC CASSALSMGQGDYGYTF - TRBV9 TRBD1 TRBJ1-2
TGTGCCAGCAGCTTGGGGATAGTAGCCTACGAGCAGTACTTC CASSLGIVAYEQYF - TRBV7-9 - TRBJ2-7
TGTGCCAGCAGTTCCCTCGGTCGGGTGATAGCTTTCTTT CASSSLGRVIAFF - TRBV6-5 - TRBJ1-1
TGTGCCAGCAGTTACAGGGGGTCCTACGAGCAGTACTTC CASSYRGSYEQYF - TRBV6-5 - TRBJ2-7
TGTGCCAGCAGTACCAACCTACAGGGCGGCTATGGCTACACCTTC CASSTNLQGGYGYTF - TRBV27 - TRBJ1-2
TGTGCCAGCAGCCAAGGCTCTAGCGGGAGCGCAGGTAATGAGCAGTTCTTC CASSQGSSGSAGNEQFF - TRBV4-2 TRBD2 TRBJ2-1
TGTGCCAGTAGTATTAGTGCAGAGCCAGGGGATACGCAGTATTTT CASSISAEPGDTQYF - TRBV19 - TRBJ2-3
TGCGCCAGCAGCTTGGGTCAGAGAAGTTCATACAAAAGACCCACAGATACGCAGTATTTT CASSLGQRSSYKRPTDTQYF - TRBV5-1 - TRBJ2-3
TGTGCCAGCAGCGAAGACACTTCAGCTAACTATGGCTACACCTTC CASSEDTSANYGYTF - TRBV7-9 - TRBJ1-2
TGTGCTAGTGGTTTCCCCGGGGACGCCCAGTACTTC CASGFPGDAQYF - TRBV12-5 - TRBJ2-5
TGTGCCAGCACTAGCGGCTCCTACAATGAGCAGTTCTTC CASTSGSYNEQFF few TRBV13 TRBD2 TRBJ2-1
TGTGCCAGCAGTCACGACACTTTGAGTCCCGGGGAGCTGTTTTTT CASSHDTLSPGELFF - TRBV5-4 - TRBJ2-2
TGTGCCTGGAGTGTACTGGGCAGCTATGGCTACACCTTC CAWSVLGSYGYTF - TRBV30 - TRBJ1-2
TGTGCCAGCAGCCCAGCTCCCCGGGACAGGATTTTCCCACAAGAGACCCAGTACTTC CASSPAPRDRIFPQETQYF - TRBV7-9 TRBD1 TRBJ2-5
TGTGCCATCAGCAAAGAACAGGGGGGGAATCAGCCCCAGCATTTT CAISKEQGGNQPQHF - TRBV10-3 TRBD1 TRBJ1-5
TGTGCCAGCAGCGTAGGACCCCTAACTAGCGGGAGTGGGAATGAGCAGTTCTTC CASSVGPLTSGSGNEQFF - TRBV9 TRBD2 TRBJ2-1
TGTGCCAGCAGCTTAGAGGCAGGGGGCGCGGCAGCTTTCTTT CASSLEAGGAAAFF - TRBV7-6 TRBD1 TRBJ1-1
TGTGCCAGCATCTCAGGGTCCGGGGAGCTGTTTTTT CASISGSGELFF - TRBV11-2 - TRBJ2-2
TGTGCCTGGAGTGTAGGGACAGGGGGCTTAGATACGCAGTATTTT CAWSVGTGGLDTQYF - TRBV30 TRBD1 TRBJ2-3
TGTGCCAGCAGCCCTTCTTCGGCTAGCGGGGAACAAGAGACCCAGTACTTC CASSPSSASGEQETQYF - TRBV7-9 TRBD2 TRBJ2-5
TGTGCCAGCAGCCAAGGGGACGACGGGACAGCCGGCTACACCTTC CASSQGDDGTAGYTF - TRBV4-2 TRBD1 TRBJ1-2
TGTGCCACCTCAGCGGGAGGGCCCGCAGATACGCAGTATTTT CATSAGGPADTQYF - TRBV27 TRBD2 TRBJ2-3
TGCGCCAGCAGCATTGGGACAGCCTACGAGCAGTACTTC CASSIGTAYEQYF - TRBV4-1 TRBD1 TRBJ2-7
TGTGCCAGCAGTTCCCGTGCCGTGCCTCCCTACAATGAGCAGTTCTTC CASSSRAVPPYNEQFF - TRBV28 - TRBJ2-1
TGTGCCAGCAGCCACAGGGGATACTATGGCTACACCTTC CASSHRGYYGYTF - TRBV5-6 TRBD1 TRBJ1-2
TGTGCCAGCAGCTTTGCCGGGACTATGACCGGGGAGCTGTTTTTT CASSFAGTMTGELFF - TRBV7-2 TRBD2 TRBJ2-2
TGTGCCACCAGCATAGCCCGGTCGTTTCCGGGAAGGACTGAAGCTTTCTTT CATSIARSFPGRTEAFF - TRBV15 - TRBJ1-1
TGCGCCAGCAGTGTGTTAGCGGGGATGAGCACAGATACGCAGTATTTT CASSVLAGMSTDTQYF once TRBV10-1 TRBD2 TRBJ2-3
TGTGCCAGCAGTTTTACCCCTACAGGGAAGGGCTACACCTTC CASSFTPTGKGYTF - TRBV28 - TRBJ1-2
TGTGCCAGCAGGCGGGAGGGCCTTAATGAGCAGTTCTTC CASRREGLNEQFF - TRBV27 TRBD2 TRBJ2-1
TGTGCCAGCGCGAGCCTCCTTGGGGGCCGAGGAGAGACCCAGTACTTC CASASLLGGRGETQYF - TRBV7-9 - TRBJ2-5
TGTGCCAGCAGGCGGGGAGGTGATGGCTACGAGCAGTACTTC CASRRGGDGYEQYF - TRBV7-9 - TRBJ2-7
TGTGCCAGCAGTTTTCAGGGGTTGCATCAGCCCCAGCATTTT CASSFQGLHQPQHF - TRBV27 - TRBJ1-5
TGTGCCAGCAGTAAAGGGGTTTTAAGGGAAGGGTCCTACGAGCAGTACTTC CASSKGVLREGSYEQYF - TRBV6-1 - TRBJ2-7
TGTGCCAGCATTGGACAGGAGCAGAACACTGAAGCTTTCTTT CASIGQEQNTEAFF once TRBV6-5 TRBD1 TRBJ1-1
TGTGCCAGCAGTAGGGACGAGAGGGAGCAGTACTTC CASSRDEREQYF - TRBV2 - TRBJ2-7
TGTGCCAGCAGTTCTACTGGCACTGAAGCTTTCTTT CASSSTGTEAFF - TRBV7-6 - TRBJ1-1
TGTGCCATCAGTGAGCCCGGACAGTCCTACAATGAGCAGTTCTTC CAISEPGQSYNEQFF once TRBV10-3 - TRBJ2-1
TGTGCCAGCAGTTTCATAGCGGGAGGCACAGATACGCAGTATTTT CASSFIAGGTDTQYF once TRBV27 TRBD2 TRBJ2-3
TGTGCCAGCAGTTTGGGGCACACTGAAGCTTTCTTT CASSLGHTEAFF - TRBV28 - TRBJ1-1
TGTGCCAGCAGCTCGACAGGGGGGGTTGAGACCCAGTACTTC CASSSTGGVETQYF - TRBV6-5 TRBD1 TRBJ2-5
TGCGCCAGCAGCCAAGGGGCGGGGCCCGAAGCTTTCTTT CASSQGAGPEAFF - TRBV4-1 - TRBJ1-1
TGTGCCAGCAGTTTTTCTGGGGCAAGCCACTATGGCTACACCTTC CASSFSGASHYGYTF - TRBV27 - TRBJ1-2
TGTGCCTTTGACTTGGAAATGAACACTGAAGCTTTCTTT CAFDLEMNTEAFF - TRBV30 - TRBJ1-1
TGTGCCAGCAGCTCCGGGATTAACAATGAGCAGTTCTTC CASSSGINNEQFF - TRBV7-3 - TRBJ2-1
TGTGCCAGCAGCTTTGGGTCGGGGGACAGACCCTACGAGCAGTACTTC CASSFGSGDRPYEQYF - TRBV11-2 - TRBJ2-7
TGTGCCAGCAGCTTGCAGTTAACGAACACTGAAGCTTTCTTT CASSLQLTNTEAFF - TRBV5-4 - TRBJ1-1
TGTGCCAGCAGCCGGACAGCGAACACTGAAGCTTTCTTT CASSRTANTEAFF - TRBV7-9 - TRBJ1-1
TGCGCCAGCGGGCGGGAGGGCCCCTACAATGAGCAGTTCTTC CASGREGPYNEQFF - TRBV5-1 TRBD2 TRBJ2-1
TGTGCCAGCAGCTCAGGATGGACAGGGGCCCCACACCTTTTCACAGATACGCAGTATTTT CASSSGWTGAPHLFTDTQYF - TRBV28 TRBD1 TRBJ2-3
TGCGCCAGCAGTGACACGTCGGATTACAATGAGCAGTTCTTC CASSDTSDYNEQFF once TRBV10-1 - TRBJ2-1
TGTGCCAGCAGCCCCGGGTACGAGCAGTACTTC CASSPGYEQYF - TRBV28 - TRBJ2-7
TGTGCCAGCAGGGTCACAGATACGCAGTATTTT CASRVTDTQYF - TRBV27 - TRBJ2-3
TGTGCCAGCAGCTCCACCGGGGAGCTGTTTTTT CASSSTGELFF - TRBV5-6 - TRBJ2-2
TGTGCCAGCAGCCGGCCGGGGGGGAGCGTCGGATATGGCTACACCTTC CASSRPGGSVGYGYTF - TRBV4-2 - TRBJ1-2
TGTGCCAGCAGCCCCAGGGGCGACTCCAACTCCTACGAGCAGTACTTC CASSPRGDSNSYEQYF - TRBV7-9 - TRBJ2-7